This entry lists 7 T cell receptor beta chains sequenced from one sample in a study of CD8+ T cells in alopecia areata. Following RNA extraction, reverse transcription yielded cDNA that acted as the sequencing template. Produced via immunoSEQ multiplex PCR; TCRdb's table is partial and in-frame only. The sample records 150,000 or so clones, around 60% being singletons. Sequenced here: CD4+ T cells sorted from blood, sampled at week 0. These receptors came from a human donor with alopecia areata.

The gene calls are TRBV4-2 and TRBJ1-2, with TRBD1 matching over 7 bases. CDR1 LGHNA and CDR2 YNFKEQ come from the germline V gene. This CDR3 has 17 amino acids. Losses at the gene ends were 0 bases for V and 8 bases for J; bases not matched to a gene: 15. The chain's CDR3 is CASSQDPSSGTEAGYTF. The CDR3 DNA reads as TGTGCCAGCAGCCAAGATCCTTCTTCCGGGACAGAGGCCGGCTACACCTTC.

This chain connects TRBV5-4 to TRBJ1-2; 8 nucleotides match TRBD1. This CDR3 region has 16 residues. V was pared by 0 bases and J by 6 bases, with 10 bases of the junction left unmatched. The germline CDR1 and CDR2 sequences are SGHNT and YYREEE (reference sequence). Here the CDR3 DNA reads TGTGCCAGCAGCTTGGGGTCTGCAGGGGGCGCCGATGGCTACACCTTC. Its translation: CASSLGSAGGADGYTF.

The rearrangement joins TRBV29-1 to TRBJ1-5; D remains unclear. The germline V and J ends were trimmed by 8 bases and 4 bases, with 27 bases remaining between them. CDR3 size: 17 residues. Germline V gene data show CDR1 as SQVTM and CDR2 as ANQGSEA. This chain's CDR3 is CSSQIPGVLEGNQPQHF. The CDR3 DNA sequence: TGCAGCTCTCAAATTCCCGGGGTCCTGGAAGGGAATCAGCCCCAGCATTTT.

The genes are TRBV7-2 and TRBJ2-2; the match to TRBD2 covers 11 bases. V lost 0 bases to trimming and J lost 4 bases; unmatched junction nucleotides: 7. Per germline, CDR1 SGHTA and CDR2 FQGNSA. The CDR3 runs to 18 residues. CDR3 sequence: CASSLASSGGSVTGELFF. In DNA form, the CDR3 reads TGTGCCAGCAGCTTAGCTTCTAGCGGGGGGTCGGTCACCGGGGAGCTGTTTTTT.

This clone was seen a handful of times. The V gene is TRBV19, the J gene TRBJ1-5; 7 positions match TRBD1. The V gene end was trimmed by 7 bases and the J gene end by 5 bases; junction bases not matched to a gene: 5. The germline gives CDR1 LNHDA, CDR2 SQIVND (reference sequence). The CDR3 runs 13 residues. CDR3 amino acids: CASTGTDYQPQHF. In nucleotides, the CDR3 is TGTGCCAGTACCGGGACAGATTATCAGCCCCAGCATTTT.

Comments on this clone: This sample includes further DNA sequences coding for the same CDR3. The rearrangement links TRBV5-1 to TRBJ2-5; D is undetermined. V shed 2 bases and J shed 3 bases, with 5 bases lying between them. CDR1 is SGHRS, CDR2 YFSETQ, per germline. CDR3 length: 12 amino acids. The CDR3 region has the DNA TGCGCCAGCAGCTTAGTGAAAGAGACCCAGTACTTC. This gives the protein CASSLVKETQYF.

V and J are TRBV5-1 and TRBJ2-5, with D possibly TRBD1 on 6 matching bases. The CDR3 extends over 13 amino acids. Germline CDR1 SGHRS, CDR2 YFSETQ. Trimming cost V 2 bases and J 5 bases, with 10 bases left between them. In DNA form, the CDR3 reads TGCGCCAGCAGCTTCCCAGGGGACGAGACCCAGTACTTC. Protein: CASSFPGDETQYF.